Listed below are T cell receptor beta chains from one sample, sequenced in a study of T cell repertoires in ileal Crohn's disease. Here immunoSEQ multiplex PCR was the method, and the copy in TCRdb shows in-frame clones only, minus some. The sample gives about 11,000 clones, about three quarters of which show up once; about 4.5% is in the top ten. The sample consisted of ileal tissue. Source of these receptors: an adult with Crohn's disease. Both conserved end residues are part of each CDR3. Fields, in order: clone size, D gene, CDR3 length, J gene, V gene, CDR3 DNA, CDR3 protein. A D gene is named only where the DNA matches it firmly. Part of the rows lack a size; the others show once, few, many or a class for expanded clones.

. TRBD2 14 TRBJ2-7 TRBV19 TGTGCCAGTAGTATCGGAGGACTAGCCTACGAGCAGTACTTC CASSIGGLAYEQYF
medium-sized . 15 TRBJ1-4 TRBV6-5 TGTGCCAGCAGCTACTCCCAGGGAACTAATGAAAAACTGTTTTTT CASSYSQGTNEKLFF
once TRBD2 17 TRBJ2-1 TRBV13 TGTGCCAGCACCCCAGGACTAGCGGGGGCGGAGTACAATGAGCAGTTCTTC CASTPGLAGAEYNEQFF
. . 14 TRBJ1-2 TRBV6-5 TGTGCCAGCAGTTACGAAGAATTGGGCGTGGGCTACACCTTC CASSYEELGVGYTF
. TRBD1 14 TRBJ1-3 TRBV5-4 TGTGCCAGCAGCCTCAGGACAGGGCGAAACACCATATATTTT CASSLRTGRNTIYF
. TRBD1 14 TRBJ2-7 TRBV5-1 TGCGCCAGCAGCAGGGACAGGGGTGTCGACGAGCAGTACTTC CASSRDRGVDEQYF
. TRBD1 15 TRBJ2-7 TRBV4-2 TGTGCCAGCAGCGACAGGGTTGGACTCTCCTACGAGCAGTACTTC CASSDRVGLSYEQYF
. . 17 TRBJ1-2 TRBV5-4 TGTGCCAGCAGCTCGGGTGGGGGCGCCTTAGCTAACTATGGCTACACCTTC CASSSGGGALANYGYTF
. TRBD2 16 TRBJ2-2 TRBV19 TGTGCCAGTAGTATACGAGCGGGGGTCGGCACCGGGGAGCTGTTTTTT CASSIRAGVGTGELFF
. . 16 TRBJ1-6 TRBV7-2 TGTGCCAGCAGCTTAGCACATCAGGGTGTGGGTTCACCCCTCCACTTT CASSLAHQGVGSPLHF
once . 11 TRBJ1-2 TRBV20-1 TGCAGTGCTAGCTTTTCGTCTGGCTACACCTTC CSASFSSGYTF
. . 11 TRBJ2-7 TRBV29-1 TGCAGCGCCCGAGGGGGAAGCGAGCAGTACTTC CSARGGSEQYF
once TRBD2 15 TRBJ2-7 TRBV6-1 TGTGCCAGCAGAAGACTAGCGGGCCACCCCTACGAGCAGTACTTC CASRRLAGHPYEQYF
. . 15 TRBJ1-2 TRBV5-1 TGCGCCAGCAGGGCGCTTATGGGTAGAGGCTATGGCTACACCTTC CASRALMGRGYGYTF
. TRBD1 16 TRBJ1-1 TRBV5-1 TGCGCCAGCAGCGAGGGACAGGGGGCGATCAACACTGAAGCTTTCTTT CASSEGQGAINTEAFF
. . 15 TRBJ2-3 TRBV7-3 TGTGCCAGCAGCCCCTGGAGGAGTAGCACAGATACGCAGTATTTT CASSPWRSSTDTQYF
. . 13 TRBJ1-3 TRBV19 TGTGCCAGTAGTATTGGGGCGGACAGAACAATGGATTTT CASSIGADRTMDF
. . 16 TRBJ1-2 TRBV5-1 TGCGCCAGCAGCTTGACAGGACCGGGGGGTATTCGTGGCTACACCTTC CASSLTGPGGIRGYTF
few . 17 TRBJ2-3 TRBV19 TGTGCCAGTAGTGCGCGACTAGTTCTGGGTGGCACAGATACGCAGTATTTT CASSARLVLGGTDTQYF
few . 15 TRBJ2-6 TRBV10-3 TGTGCCATCAGTGATTCGCGCTCTGGGGCCAACGTCCTGACTTTC CAISDSRSGANVLTF
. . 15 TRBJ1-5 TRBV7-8 TGTGCCAGCAGCCGACAGGAAGTGATTCATCAGCCCCAGCATTTT CASSRQEVIHQPQHF
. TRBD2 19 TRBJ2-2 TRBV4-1 TGCGCCAGCAGCCAAGATGTGGGACTAGCGGGGGGGCTCACCGGGGAGCTGTTTTTT CASSQDVGLAGGLTGELFF
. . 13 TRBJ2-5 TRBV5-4 TGTGCCAGCAGCTTGGTCGGGAGAGAGACCCAGTACTTC CASSLVGRETQYF
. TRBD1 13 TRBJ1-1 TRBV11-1 TGTGCCAGCAGCTCGACAGGGGGGAATCGAGCTTTCTTT CASSSTGGNRAFF
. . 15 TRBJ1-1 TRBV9 TGTGCCAGCAGCGTAGCGGCAGGGATGACCGCTGAAGCTTTCTTT CASSVAAGMTAEAFF
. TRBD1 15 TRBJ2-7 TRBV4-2 TGTGCCAGCAGCCAAGGAAATGGACAGGGCAGCGAGCAGTACTTC CASSQGNGQGSEQYF
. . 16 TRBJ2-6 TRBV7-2 TGTGCCAGCAGCTTAGGAGTCAGGTCTGGGGCCAACGTCCTGACTTTC CASSLGVRSGANVLTF
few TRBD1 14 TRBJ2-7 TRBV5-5 TGTGCCAGCAGCCATAACAGGGGCGATGGCGAGCAGTACTTC CASSHNRGDGEQYF
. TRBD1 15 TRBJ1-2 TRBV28 TGTGCCAGCAGCCACGCTGACAGGGGCCGCTATGGCTACACCTTC CASSHADRGRYGYTF